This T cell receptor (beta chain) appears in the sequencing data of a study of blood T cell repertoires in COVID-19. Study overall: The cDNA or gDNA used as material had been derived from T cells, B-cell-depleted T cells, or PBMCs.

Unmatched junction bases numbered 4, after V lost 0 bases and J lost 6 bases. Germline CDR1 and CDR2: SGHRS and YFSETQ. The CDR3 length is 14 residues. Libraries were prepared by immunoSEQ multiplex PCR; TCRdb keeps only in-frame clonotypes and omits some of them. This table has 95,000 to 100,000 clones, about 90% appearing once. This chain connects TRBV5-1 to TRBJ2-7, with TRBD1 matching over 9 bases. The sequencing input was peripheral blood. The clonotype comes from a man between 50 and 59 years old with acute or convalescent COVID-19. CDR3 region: CASSLGTGDSEQYF. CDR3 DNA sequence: TGCGCCAGCAGCTTGGGGACAGGGGATTCCGAGCAGTACTTC.